This T cell receptor (beta chain) was identified during a study of pediatric ulcerative colitis. About this clone: The antigen remains unidentified.

During colonoscopy, one to two rectal pinch biopsies were collected. TCRdb's copy holds only in-frame clones and misses some; the assay was immunoSEQ multiplex PCR. There are tens of thousands of clones in the sample; more than 60% occur only once, and around 3.5% lies in the top ten. Study results and caveats: Repertoires came from total lymphocyte DNA, not specific subsets.

The TCR sequence derives from a girl aged 10 to 17 with moderate ulcerative colitis. Source material: gut tissue.

The CDR3 is CASSPEGQGYGYTF. CDR3 DNA: TGTGCCAGCAGCCCCGAGGGACAGGGCTATGGCTACACCTTC. This chain joins TRBV6-4 and TRBJ1-2; TRBD1 agrees at 9 bases. V shed 6 bases, J shed 4 bases, and the junction held 6 bases outside the gene matches. The length of the CDR3 is 14 residues. CDR1 and CDR2 (germline): MRHNA, SNTAGT.